This entry features one TCR beta chain sequence. The CDR3 runs to 17 residues. The junction had 8 bases not matched to a gene; V was cut back by 0 bases and J by 5 bases. Germline lookup yields CDR1 SGHRS and CDR2 YFSETQ. The data derive from a study of blood T cell repertoires in COVID-19. Study summary: Both acute and convalescent COVID-19 samples were obtained from the United States, Italy and Spain. The cDNA or gDNA used as material had been derived from T cells, B-cell-depleted T cells, or PBMCs.

Original methodology: Amplifying reference gene primers gave estimates of nucleated cell counts. The repertoire was sequenced with immunoSEQ multiplex PCR; TCRdb's copy has only in-frame clones and lacks some. That table gives V, J and clone size, and the DNA gave D and trimming. The sample consists of about 86,000 clones, around 80% of them appearing once. The chain carries TRBV5-1 and TRBJ1-6; 7 bases align to TRBD1. Sequencing used peripheral blood. The sequence came from a woman aged 80 or over with active or convalescent COVID-19. The CDR3 sequence is CASSLAPPGQNNSPLHF. For the CDR3, the DNA is TGCGCCAGCAGCTTGGCCCCTCCGGGACAGAATAATTCACCCCTCCACTTT.